This T cell receptor (beta chain) emerged from a study of blood T cell repertoires in COVID-19. The V end was cut by 11 bases, the J end by 2 bases, with 16 bases between. The germline V gene has CDR1 MNHNY and CDR2 SVGAGI (reference sequence). The CDR3 covers 13 residues. Generated by immunoSEQ multiplex PCR, the TCRdb table keeps only in-frame clones and is missing some. The top ten clones hold 6.5% to 8% of a sample with about 370,000 clones, almost 90% of them seen once. This clonotype was obtained from a young man with active or convalescent COVID-19. Sequenced sample: peripheral blood. This chain joins TRBV6-6 and TRBJ2-7; weak D call: TRBD2 (5 bases). The CDR3 region has the DNA TGTGCCCTCGGGAAGGGTCACACCTACGAGCAGTACTTC. Translation: CALGKGHTYEQYF.